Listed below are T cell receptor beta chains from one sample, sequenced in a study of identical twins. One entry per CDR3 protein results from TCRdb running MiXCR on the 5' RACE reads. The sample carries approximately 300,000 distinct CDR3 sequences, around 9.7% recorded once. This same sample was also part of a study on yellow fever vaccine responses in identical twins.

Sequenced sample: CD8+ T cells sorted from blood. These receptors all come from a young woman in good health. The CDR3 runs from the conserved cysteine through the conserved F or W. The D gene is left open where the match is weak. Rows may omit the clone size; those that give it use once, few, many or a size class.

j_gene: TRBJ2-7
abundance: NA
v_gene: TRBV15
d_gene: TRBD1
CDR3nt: TGTGCCACTTCCCCCCACAGGGGCTACGAGCAGTACTTC
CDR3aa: CATSPHRGYEQYF

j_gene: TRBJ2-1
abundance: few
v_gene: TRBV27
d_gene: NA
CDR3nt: TGTGCCAGCAGTCCTACGGGCTCCTACAATGAGCAGTTCTTC
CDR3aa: CASSPTGSYNEQFF

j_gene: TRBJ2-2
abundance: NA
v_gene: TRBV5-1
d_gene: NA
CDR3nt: TGCGCCAGCAGCCACCGGGACATTAACACCGGGGAGCTGTTTTTT
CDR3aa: CASSHRDINTGELFF

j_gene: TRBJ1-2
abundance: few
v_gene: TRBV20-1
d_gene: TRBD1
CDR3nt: TGCAGTGCTCCCAGCTGGGGACAGGACTATGGCTACACCTTC
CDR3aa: CSAPSWGQDYGYTF

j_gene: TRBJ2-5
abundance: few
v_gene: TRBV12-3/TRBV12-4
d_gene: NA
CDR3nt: TGTGCCAGCAGCACCCGGGACAACAAAGAGACCCAGTACTTC
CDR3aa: CASSTRDNKETQYF

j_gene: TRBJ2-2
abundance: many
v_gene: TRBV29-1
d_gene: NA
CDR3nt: TGCAGCGTTGTGGCGAACACCGGGGAGCTGTTTTTT
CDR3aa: CSVVANTGELFF

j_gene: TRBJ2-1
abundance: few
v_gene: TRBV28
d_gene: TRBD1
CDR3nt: TGTGCCAGCAGTCTCCCTACGCGACAGGGTGGCTCCTACAATGAGCAGTTCTTC
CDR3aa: CASSLPTRQGGSYNEQFF

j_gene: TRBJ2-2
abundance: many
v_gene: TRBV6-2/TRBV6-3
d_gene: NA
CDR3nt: TGTGCCAGCAGCACAGGGTCGTCGGTCACCGGGGAGCTGTTTTTT
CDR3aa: CASSTGSSVTGELFF

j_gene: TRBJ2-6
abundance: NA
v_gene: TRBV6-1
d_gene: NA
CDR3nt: TGTGCCAGCAGTGAAGAGGTCTCTGGGGCCAACGTCCTGACTTTC
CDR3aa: CASSEEVSGANVLTF

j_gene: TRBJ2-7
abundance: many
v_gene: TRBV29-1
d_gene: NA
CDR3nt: TGCAGCGTTGAAGATCGCCACGGTGTTGGCAGACCCTACGAGCAGTACTTC
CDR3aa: CSVEDRHGVGRPYEQYF

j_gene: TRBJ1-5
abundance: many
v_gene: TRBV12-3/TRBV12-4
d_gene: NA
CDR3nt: TGTGCCAGCAGCGGGAGAGACAATCAGCCCCAGCATTTT
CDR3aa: CASSGRDNQPQHF

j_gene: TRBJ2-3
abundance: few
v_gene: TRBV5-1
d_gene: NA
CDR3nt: TGCGCCAGCAGCCCCCCAGGGGGAGGGCCTGGAGATACGCAGTATTTT
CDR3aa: CASSPPGGGPGDTQYF

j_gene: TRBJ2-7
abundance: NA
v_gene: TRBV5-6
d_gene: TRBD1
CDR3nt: TGTGCCAGCAGCGGACTGGGACAGGGGAAATACGAGCAGTACTTC
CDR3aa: CASSGLGQGKYEQYF

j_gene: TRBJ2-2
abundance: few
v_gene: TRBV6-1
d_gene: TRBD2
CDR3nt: TGTGCCAGCACCTCACTAGCGGGAGTTTCTAACACCGGGGAGCTGTTTTTT
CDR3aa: CASTSLAGVSNTGELFF

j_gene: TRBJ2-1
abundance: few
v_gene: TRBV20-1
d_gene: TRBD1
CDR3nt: TGCAGTGCTAGCCGGGACAGGGAGCCCTACAATGAGCAGTTCTTC
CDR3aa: CSASRDREPYNEQFF